This T cell receptor beta chain emerged from a study of T-cell reconstitution after alpha-beta-depleted transplantation in children. General study points: Newly generated T cells supplied most T-cell counts and diversity one year post-transplant. Roughly two months post-transplant, alpha-beta T cells reportedly originated from several hundred graft clones that had expanded.

The germline V gene encodes CDR1 DFQATT and CDR2 SNEGSKA (reference sequence). CDR3 length equals 13 residues. V gave up 3 bases and J gave up 7 bases, with 12 bases separating them. Construction of the TCRbeta library involved unique molecular identifiers. TCRdb re-called the PCR reads with MiXCR, one entry per CDR3 protein. The repertoire has approximately 650,000 distinct CDR3 sequences, around 12% of them found once; the top ten carry around 0.79%. With regard to this clonotype: What it recognizes is unknown.

Sequencing was performed on PBMCs, taken before TCRalphabeta/CD19-depleted stem cell transplant. The sequence derives from a girl aged 2 to 10 with congenital amegakaryocytic thrombocytopenia, due to receive a stem cell transplant. The V gene is TRBV20-1, the J gene TRBJ1-4; D not certain. CDR3 protein: CSASTEGGEKLFF. CDR3 in DNA: TGCAGTGCTAGCACTGAAGGAGGTGAAAAACTGTTTTTT.